This T cell receptor beta chain was captured in a study of blood T cell repertoires in COVID-19. At the level of the study: Spain, Italy and the United States supplied samples that represented acute and convalescent COVID-19. T cells, B-cell-depleted T cells, or PBMCs provided the cDNA or gDNA that served as material.

Germline CDR1 MNHEY, CDR2 SVGAGI. The CDR3 loop spans 12 amino acids. With 0 bases clipped from V and 11 bases from J, the junction kept 2 bases outside the gene matches. As handled by the study authors: Counts of nucleated cells, estimated from reference gene primer amplification, were obtained. This table comes from immunoSEQ multiplex PCR, and its TCRdb copy is limited to in-frame clones, with some not included. The DNA was the basis for D and trimming; V, J and clone size are from that table. Here the sample spans roughly 40,000 clones, more than 70% being singletons. The clonotype originates from a human donor in a cohort sampled during active COVID-19. Material for sequencing was peripheral blood. The rearrangement links TRBV6-5 to TRBJ1-1, with TRBD1 identical over 8 bases. The chain's CDR3 is CASSYSTGGAFF. In DNA, the CDR3 is TGTGCCAGCAGTTACTCCACAGGGGGGGCTTTCTTT.